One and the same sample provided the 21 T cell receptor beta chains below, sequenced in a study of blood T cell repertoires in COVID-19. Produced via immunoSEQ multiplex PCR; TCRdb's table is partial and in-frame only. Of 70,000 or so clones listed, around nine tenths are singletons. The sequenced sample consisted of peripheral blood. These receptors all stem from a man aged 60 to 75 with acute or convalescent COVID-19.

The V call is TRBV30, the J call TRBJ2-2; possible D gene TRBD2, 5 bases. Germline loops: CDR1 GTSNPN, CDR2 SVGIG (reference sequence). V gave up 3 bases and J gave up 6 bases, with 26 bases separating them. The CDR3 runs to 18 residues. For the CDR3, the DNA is TGTGCCTGGAGGGACCCGACCGGGATCTTTTCTTTTCCCGGGGAGCTGTTTTTT. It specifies CAWRDPTGIFSFPGELFF.

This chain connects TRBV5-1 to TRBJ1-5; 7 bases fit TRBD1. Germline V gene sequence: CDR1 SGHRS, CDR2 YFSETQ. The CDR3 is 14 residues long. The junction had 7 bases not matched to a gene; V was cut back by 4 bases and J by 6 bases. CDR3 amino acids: CASSKTGAGQPQHF. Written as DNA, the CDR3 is TGCGCCAGCAGCAAAACAGGGGCCGGTCAGCCCCAGCATTTT.

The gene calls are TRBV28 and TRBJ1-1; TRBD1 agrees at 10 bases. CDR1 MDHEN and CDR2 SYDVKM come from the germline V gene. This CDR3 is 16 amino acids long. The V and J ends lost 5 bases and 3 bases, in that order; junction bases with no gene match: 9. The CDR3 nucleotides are TGTGCCAGCAGTCGGGACAGGGGAGTTTCGGACACTGAAGCTTTCTTT. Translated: CASSRDRGVSDTEAFF.

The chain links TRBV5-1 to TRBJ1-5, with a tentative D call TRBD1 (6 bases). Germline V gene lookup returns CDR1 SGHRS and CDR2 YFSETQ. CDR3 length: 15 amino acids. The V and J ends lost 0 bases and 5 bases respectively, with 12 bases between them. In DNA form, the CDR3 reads TGCGCCAGCAGCTTGGTTGGGGGCGTCGATCAGCCCCAGCATTTT. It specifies CASSLVGGVDQPQHF. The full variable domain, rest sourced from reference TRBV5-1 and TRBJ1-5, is KAGVTQTPRYLIKTRGQQVTLSCSPISGHRSVSWYQQTPGQGLQFLFEYFSETQRNKGNFPGRFSGRQFSNSRSEMNVSTLELGDSALYLCASSLVGGVDQPQHFGDGTRLSIL.

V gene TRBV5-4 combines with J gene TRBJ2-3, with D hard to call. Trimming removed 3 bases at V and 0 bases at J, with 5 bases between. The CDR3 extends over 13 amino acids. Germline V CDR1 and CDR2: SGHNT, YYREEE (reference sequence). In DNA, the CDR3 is TGTGCCAGCAGCTCCTTTAGCACAGATACGCAGTATTTT. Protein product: CASSSFSTDTQYF.

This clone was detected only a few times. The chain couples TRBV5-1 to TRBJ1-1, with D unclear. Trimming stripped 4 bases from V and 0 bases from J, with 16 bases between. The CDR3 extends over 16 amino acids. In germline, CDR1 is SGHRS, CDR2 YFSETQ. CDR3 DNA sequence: TGCGCCAGCAGCATCGACACAAATCCTGTGAACACTGAAGCTTTCTTT. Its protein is CASSIDTNPVNTEAFF.

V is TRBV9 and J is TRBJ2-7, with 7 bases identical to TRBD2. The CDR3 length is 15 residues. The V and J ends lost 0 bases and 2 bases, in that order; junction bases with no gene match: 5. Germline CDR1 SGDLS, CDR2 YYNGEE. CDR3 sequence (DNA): TGTGCCAGCAGCGTAGGGCCTAGCGGTCCCTACGAGCAGTACTTC. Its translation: CASSVGPSGPYEQYF. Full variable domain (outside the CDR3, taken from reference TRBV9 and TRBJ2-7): DSGVTQTPKHLITATGQRVTLRCSPRSGDLSVYWYQQSLDQGLQFLIQYYNGEERAKGNILERFSAQQFPDLHSELNLSSLELGDSALYFCASSVGPSGPYEQYFGPGTRLTVT.

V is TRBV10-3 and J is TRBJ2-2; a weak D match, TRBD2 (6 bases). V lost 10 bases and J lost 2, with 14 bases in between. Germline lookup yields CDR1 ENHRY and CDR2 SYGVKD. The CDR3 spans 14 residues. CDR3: CATVASVNTGELFF. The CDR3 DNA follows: TGTGCCACCGTGGCTAGCGTAAACACCGGGGAGCTGTTTTTT.

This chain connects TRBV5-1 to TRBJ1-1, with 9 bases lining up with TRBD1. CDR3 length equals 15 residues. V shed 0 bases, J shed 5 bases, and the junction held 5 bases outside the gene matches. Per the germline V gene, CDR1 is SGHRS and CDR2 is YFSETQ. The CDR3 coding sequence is TGCGCCAGCAGCTTGGGGACAGGGGCAGGAACTGAAGCTTTCTTT. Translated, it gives CASSLGTGAGTEAFF.

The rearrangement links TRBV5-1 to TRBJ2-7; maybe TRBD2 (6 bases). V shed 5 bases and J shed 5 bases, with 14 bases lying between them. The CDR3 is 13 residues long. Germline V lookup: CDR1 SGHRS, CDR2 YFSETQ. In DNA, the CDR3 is TGCGCCAGCAGGTTTCCGGGGGAGGACGAGCAGTACTTC. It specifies CASRFPGEDEQYF. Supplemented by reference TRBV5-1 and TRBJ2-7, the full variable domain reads KAGVTQTPRYLIKTRGQQVTLSCSPISGHRSVSWYQQTPGQGLQFLFEYFSETQRNKGNFPGRFSGRQFSNSRSEMNVSTLELGDSALYLCASRFPGEDEQYFGPGTRLTVT.

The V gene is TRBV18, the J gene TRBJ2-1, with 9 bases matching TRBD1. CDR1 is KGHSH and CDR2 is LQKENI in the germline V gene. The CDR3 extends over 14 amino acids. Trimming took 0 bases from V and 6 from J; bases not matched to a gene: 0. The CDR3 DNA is TGTGCCAGCTCACCACCGACAGGGGGCAATGAGCAGTTCTTC. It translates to CASSPPTGGNEQFF.

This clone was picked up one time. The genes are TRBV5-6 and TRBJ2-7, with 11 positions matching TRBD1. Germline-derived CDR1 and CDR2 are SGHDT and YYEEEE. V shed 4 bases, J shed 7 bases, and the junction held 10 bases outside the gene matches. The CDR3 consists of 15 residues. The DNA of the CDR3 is TGTGCCAGCAGCCGCTGGACAGGGGGCTCGGGAGAGCAGTACTTC. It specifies CASSRWTGGSGEQYF.

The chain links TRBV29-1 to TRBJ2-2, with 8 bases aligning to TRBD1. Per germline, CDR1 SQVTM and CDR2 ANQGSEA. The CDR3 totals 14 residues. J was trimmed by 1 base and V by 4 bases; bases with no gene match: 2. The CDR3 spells CSVGTGLNTGELFF. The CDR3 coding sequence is TGCAGCGTTGGGACAGGGTTGAACACCGGGGAGCTGTTTTTT.

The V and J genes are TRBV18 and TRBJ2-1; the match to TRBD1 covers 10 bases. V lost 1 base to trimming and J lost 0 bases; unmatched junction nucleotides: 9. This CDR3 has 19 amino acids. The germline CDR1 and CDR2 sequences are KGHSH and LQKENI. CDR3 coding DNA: TGTGCCAGCTCACCACTGAGACAGGGGGCCACCATCTCCTACAATGAGCAGTTCTTC. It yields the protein CASSPLRQGATISYNEQFF.

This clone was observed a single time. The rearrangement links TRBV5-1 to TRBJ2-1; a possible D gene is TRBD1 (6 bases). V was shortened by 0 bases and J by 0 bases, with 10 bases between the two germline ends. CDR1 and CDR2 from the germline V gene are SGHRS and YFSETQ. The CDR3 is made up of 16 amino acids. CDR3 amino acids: CASSLDTGSSYNEQFF. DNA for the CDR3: TGCGCCAGCAGCTTGGACACAGGGAGCTCCTACAATGAGCAGTTCTTC. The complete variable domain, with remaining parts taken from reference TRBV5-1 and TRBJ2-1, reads KAGVTQTPRYLIKTRGQQVTLSCSPISGHRSVSWYQQTPGQGLQFLFEYFSETQRNKGNFPGRFSGRQFSNSRSEMNVSTLELGDSALYLCASSLDTGSSYNEQFFGPGTRLTVL.

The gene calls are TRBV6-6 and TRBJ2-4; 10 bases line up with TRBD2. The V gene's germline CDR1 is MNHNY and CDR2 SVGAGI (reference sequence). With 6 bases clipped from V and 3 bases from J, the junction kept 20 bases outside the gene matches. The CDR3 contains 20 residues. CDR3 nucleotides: TGTGCCAGCAGCCCCGACCCCCCGGGTAGCGGGGGGAGGGGCAAAAACATTCAGTACTTC. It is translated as CASSPDPPGSGGRGKNIQYF.

CDR3: CASSSLGAQETQYF. The CDR3 region has the DNA TGTGCCAGCAGCTCCCTGGGCGCACAAGAGACCCAGTACTTC. The chain recombines TRBV7-3 with TRBJ2-5, with D hard to call. Germline V CDR1 and CDR2: SGHTA, FQGTGA. V was trimmed by 4 bases and J by 2 bases, leaving 11 bases between them. The CDR3 has 14 residues.

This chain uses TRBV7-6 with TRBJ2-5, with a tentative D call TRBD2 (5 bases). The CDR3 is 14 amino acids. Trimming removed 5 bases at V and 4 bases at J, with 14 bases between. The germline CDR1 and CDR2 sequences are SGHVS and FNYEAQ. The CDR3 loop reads CASSPLLAGETQYF. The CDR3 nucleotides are TGTGCCAGCAGCCCCCTGCTAGCCGGAGAGACCCAGTACTTC. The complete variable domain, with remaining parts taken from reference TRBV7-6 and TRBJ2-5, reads GAGVSQSPRYKVTKRGQDVALRCDPISGHVSLYWYRQALGQGPEFLTYFNYEAQQDKSGLPNDRFSAERPEGSISTLTIQRTEQRDSAMYRCASSPLLAGETQYFGPGTRLLVL.

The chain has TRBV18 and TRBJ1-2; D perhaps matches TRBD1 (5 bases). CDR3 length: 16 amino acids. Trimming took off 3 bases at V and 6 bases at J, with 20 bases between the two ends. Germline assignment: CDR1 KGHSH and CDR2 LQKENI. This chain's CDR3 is CASSPLSSEGRDGYTF. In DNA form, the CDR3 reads TGTGCCAGCTCACCTCTCTCTTCGGAGGGGAGGGATGGCTACACCTTC.

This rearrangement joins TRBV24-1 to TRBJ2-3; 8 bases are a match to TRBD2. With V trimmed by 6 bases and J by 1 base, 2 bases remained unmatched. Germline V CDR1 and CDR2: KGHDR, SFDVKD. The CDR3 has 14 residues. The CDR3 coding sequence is TGTGCCACCAGTCCACTAGCGGGCACAGATACGCAGTATTTT. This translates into CATSPLAGTDTQYF.

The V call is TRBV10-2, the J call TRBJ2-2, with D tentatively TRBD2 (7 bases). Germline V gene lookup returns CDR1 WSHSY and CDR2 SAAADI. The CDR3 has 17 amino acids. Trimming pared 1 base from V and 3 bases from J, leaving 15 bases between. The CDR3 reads CASSELGGGPDTGELFF. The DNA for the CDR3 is TGCGCCAGCAGTGAGTTAGGGGGAGGGCCTGACACCGGGGAGCTGTTTTTT.